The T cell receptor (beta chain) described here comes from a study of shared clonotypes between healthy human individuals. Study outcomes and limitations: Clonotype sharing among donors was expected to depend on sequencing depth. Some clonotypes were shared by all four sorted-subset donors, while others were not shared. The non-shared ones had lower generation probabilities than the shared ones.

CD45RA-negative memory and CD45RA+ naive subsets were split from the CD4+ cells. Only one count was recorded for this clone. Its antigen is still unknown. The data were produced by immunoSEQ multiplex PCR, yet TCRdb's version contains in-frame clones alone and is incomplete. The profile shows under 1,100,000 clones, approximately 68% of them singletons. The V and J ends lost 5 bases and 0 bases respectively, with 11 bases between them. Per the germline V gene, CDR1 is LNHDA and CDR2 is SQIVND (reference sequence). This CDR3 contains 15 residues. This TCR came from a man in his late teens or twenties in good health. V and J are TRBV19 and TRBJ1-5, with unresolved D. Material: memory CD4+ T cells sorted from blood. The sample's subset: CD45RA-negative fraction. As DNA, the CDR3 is TGTGCCAGTAGTCAAGGGCCTTATAGCAATCAGCCCCAGCATTTT. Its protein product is CASSQGPYSNQPQHF.